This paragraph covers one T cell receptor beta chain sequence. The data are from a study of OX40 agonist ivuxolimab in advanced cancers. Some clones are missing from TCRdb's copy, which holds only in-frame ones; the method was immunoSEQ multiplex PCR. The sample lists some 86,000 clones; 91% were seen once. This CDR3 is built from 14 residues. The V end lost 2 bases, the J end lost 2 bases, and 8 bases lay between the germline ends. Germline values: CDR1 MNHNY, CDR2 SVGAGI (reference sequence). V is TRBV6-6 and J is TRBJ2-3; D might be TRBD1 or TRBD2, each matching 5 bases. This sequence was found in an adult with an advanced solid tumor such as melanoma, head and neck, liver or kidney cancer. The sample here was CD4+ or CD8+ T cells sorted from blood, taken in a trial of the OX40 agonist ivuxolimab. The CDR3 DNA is TGTGCCAGCAGTTACCGGGACCCCACAGATACGCAGTATTTT. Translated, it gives CASSYRDPTDTQYF.